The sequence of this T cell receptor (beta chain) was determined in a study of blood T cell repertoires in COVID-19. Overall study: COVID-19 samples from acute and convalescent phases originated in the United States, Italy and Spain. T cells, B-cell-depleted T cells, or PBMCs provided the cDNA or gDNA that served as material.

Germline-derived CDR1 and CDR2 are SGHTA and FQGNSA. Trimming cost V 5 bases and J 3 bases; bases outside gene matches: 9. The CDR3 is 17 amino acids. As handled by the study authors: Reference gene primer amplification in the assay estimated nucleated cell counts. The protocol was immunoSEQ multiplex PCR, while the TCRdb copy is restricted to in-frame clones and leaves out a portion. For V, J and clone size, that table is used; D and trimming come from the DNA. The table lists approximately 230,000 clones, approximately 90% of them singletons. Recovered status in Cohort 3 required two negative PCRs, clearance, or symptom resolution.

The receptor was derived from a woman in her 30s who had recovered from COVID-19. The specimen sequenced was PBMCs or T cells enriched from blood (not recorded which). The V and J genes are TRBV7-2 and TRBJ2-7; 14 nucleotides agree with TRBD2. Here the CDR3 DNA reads TGTGCCAGCAGCGGACCGGGACTAGCGGGAGCCGGCTACGAGCAGTACTTC. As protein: CASSGPGLAGAGYEQYF.